Listed below are T cell receptor beta chains from one sample, sequenced in a study of CD8 T cells in ankylosing spondylitis. TCRdb re-called the 5' RACE reads through MiXCR, storing one row per CDR3 protein. The table has 150,000 to 200,000 distinct CDR3 sequences, 15% to 20% seen once. The sequenced sample was blood, either unsorted or a sorted T cell fraction (not recorded which). Receptor source: a male donor with ankylosing spondylitis or in good health (not recorded which). The CDR3 runs from the conserved cysteine through the conserved F or W. The D gene is left open where the match is weak. Where a row states a size, it is once, few, many or the class of an expanded clone; other rows omit it.

CASSQQGRGAGTDTQYF TGTGCCAGCAGCCAACAAGGACGGGGGGCCGGCACAGATACGCAGTATTTT NA TRBJ2-3 TRBV3-1 NA
CASSPYGGRFTEAFF TGTGCCAGCAGCCCCTATGGGGGGCGGTTCACTGAAGCTTTCTTT NA TRBJ1-1 TRBV12-3/TRBV12-4 NA
CSVFLAGNEQYF TGCAGCGTTTTCCTAGCGGGAAACGAGCAGTACTTC few TRBJ2-7 TRBV29-1 TRBD2
CASSQVVRPSGVTGELFF TGTGCCAGCAGCCAAGTTGTAAGGCCTAGCGGGGTCACCGGGGAGCTGTTTTTT many TRBJ2-2 TRBV3-1 TRBD2
CASSDTGATSYNEQFF TGTGCCAGCAGCGATACAGGGGCGACCTCCTACAATGAGCAGTTCTTC many TRBJ2-1 TRBV5-4 TRBD1
CASSQVPLSGRAVKNIQYF TGTGCCAGCAGCCAAGTTCCCCTGTCCGGGAGGGCCGTCAAAAACATTCAGTACTTC NA TRBJ2-4 TRBV3-1 TRBD2
CASSLVRWGTEAFF TGTGCCAGCAGCCTCGTAAGGTGGGGGACTGAAGCTTTCTTT NA TRBJ1-1 TRBV7-2 NA
CSVQPGGGGELFF TGCAGCGTCCAGCCCGGGGGAGGCGGGGAGCTGTTTTTT NA TRBJ2-2 TRBV29-1 NA
CAWRRPGQNNSPLHF TGTGCCTGGAGACGACCGGGACAGAACAATTCACCCCTCCACTTT few TRBJ1-6 TRBV30 TRBD1
CASKGGTDTQYF TGCGCCAGCAAGGGGGGCACAGATACGCAGTATTTT many TRBJ2-3 TRBV5-1 NA
CASSLRSGDSNQPQHF TGTGCCAGCAGTTTAAGGTCAGGGGATAGCAATCAGCCCCAGCATTTT many TRBJ1-5 TRBV12-3/TRBV12-4 NA
CASSFGQSIYGYTF TGCGCCAGCAGCTTTGGACAGTCCATTTATGGCTACACCTTC many TRBJ1-2 TRBV5-1 NA
CASSLGGAGGQPQHF TGCGCCAGCAGCTTGGGGGGGGCTGGAGGTCAGCCCCAGCATTTT NA TRBJ1-5 TRBV5-1 NA
CASSPIWTDNTEAFF TGTGCCAGCAGTCCCATCTGGACCGATAACACTGAAGCTTTCTTT many TRBJ1-1 TRBV12-3/TRBV12-4 NA
CASSLSRANTEAFF TGCGCCAGCAGCTTGTCTCGGGCGAACACTGAAGCTTTCTTT NA TRBJ1-1 TRBV5-1 NA
CASSPRTSGSGHEQFF TGTGCCAGCAGCCCACGGACTAGCGGGAGTGGGCATGAGCAGTTCTTC few TRBJ2-1 TRBV7-2 TRBD2
CASSPAGASRTYEQYF TGTGCCAGCAGCCCGGCGGGGGCTAGCAGAACCTACGAGCAGTACTTC NA TRBJ2-7 TRBV7-2 NA
CSASPRRSSVSYEQYF TGCAGTGCTAGCCCGCGCCGGAGTAGCGTATCCTACGAGCAGTACTTC many TRBJ2-7 TRBV20-1 NA
CSARGLAGNTGELFF TGCAGTGCTAGGGGGCTAGCGGGAAACACCGGGGAGCTGTTTTTT many TRBJ2-2 TRBV20-1 TRBD2
CAFSTGTSGRAGTDTQYF TGTGCCTTCAGCACCGGGACTAGCGGGAGAGCGGGCACAGATACGCAGTATTTT NA TRBJ2-3 TRBV2 TRBD2
CSVLQGISYEQYF TGCAGCGTCCTACAGGGTATCTCCTACGAGCAGTACTTC NA TRBJ2-7 TRBV29-1 NA
CASSPSYLGTSGNTGELFF TGTGCCAGCTCACCCTCGTACCTCGGGACTAGCGGGAACACCGGGGAGCTGTTTTTT many TRBJ2-2 TRBV18 TRBD2
CASSYSLRSDTQYF TGTGCCAGCAGTTACAGTTTACGCTCGGATACGCAGTATTTT NA TRBJ2-3 TRBV6-5 NA
CASSHRDSLYEQYF TGCGCCAGCAGCCACCGGGACAGCCTCTACGAGCAGTACTTC few TRBJ2-7 TRBV5-1 TRBD1
CASLGSSYNEQFF TGTGCCAGTCTCGGGAGCTCCTACAATGAGCAGTTCTTC NA TRBJ2-1 TRBV28 NA
CASSLIPGRNEQYF TGTGCCAGCAGCTTAATCCCAGGGAGGAACGAGCAGTACTTC NA TRBJ2-7 TRBV7-3 NA
CATQTGTNQPQHF TGTGCCACCCAGACAGGGACCAATCAGCCCCAGCATTTT NA TRBJ1-5 TRBV28 TRBD1
CASSSTGSRYEQYF TGTGCCAGCAGCTCTACTGGGTCCCGCTACGAGCAGTACTTC NA TRBJ2-7 TRBV7-9 NA
CASSATGRNEQFF TGTGCCAGCAGTGCGACAGGGAGGAATGAGCAGTTCTTC few TRBJ2-1 TRBV27 NA
CASSLAGGLIQYF TGTGCCAGCAGCCTAGCGGGAGGGCTGATTCAGTACTTC few TRBJ2-4 TRBV28 TRBD2
CASSPQGNTGELFF TGTGCCAGCTCACCACAGGGAAACACCGGGGAGCTGTTTTTT many TRBJ2-2 TRBV18 NA
CASSQNGPGWYGYTF TGTGCCAGCAGCCAAAATGGTCCTGGGTGGTATGGCTACACCTTC NA TRBJ1-2 TRBV3-1 NA
CASREGTQETQYF TGCGCCAGCAGAGAGGGGACCCAAGAGACCCAGTACTTC many TRBJ2-5 TRBV5-1 NA
CASSLAGLAGGADTQYF TGTGCCAGCAGCTTAGCGGGACTAGCGGGAGGGGCAGATACGCAGTATTTT many TRBJ2-3 TRBV7-3 TRBD2
CASSIGLGNEKLFF TGTGCCAGCAGCATTGGACTGGGGAATGAAAAACTGTTTTTT NA TRBJ1-4 TRBV7-9 NA
CASAKQIDRTYEQYF TGCGCCAGCGCGAAACAAATTGACAGGACCTACGAGCAGTACTTC many TRBJ2-7 TRBV5-1 NA
CASSRPSSGNTIYF TGTGCCAGCAGTCGCCCTTCGTCTGGAAACACCATATATTTT few TRBJ1-3 TRBV28 NA
CASSLEGYSNQPQHF TGCGCCAGCAGCTTGGAGGGATATAGCAATCAGCCCCAGCATTTT many TRBJ1-5 TRBV5-1 NA
CASSSRVTEAFF TGTGCCAGCAGTTCCAGGGTAACTGAAGCTTTCTTT few TRBJ1-1 TRBV28 NA
CASSSHRGSGNTEAFF TGTGCCAGCAGCAGCCATAGGGGGTCGGGGAACACTGAAGCTTTCTTT NA TRBJ1-1 TRBV13 NA
CASSYGTSTDTQYF TGTGCCAGCAGTTATGGGACTAGCACAGATACGCAGTATTTT many TRBJ2-3 TRBV27 NA
CASSATGGAGTEAFF TGTGCCAGCAGTGCCACAGGGGGCGCCGGGACTGAAGCTTTCTTT few TRBJ1-1 TRBV6-5 TRBD1
CASSPGAGTYEQYF TGTGCCAGCAGCCCTGGCGCCGGGACCTACGAGCAGTACTTC NA TRBJ2-7 TRBV12-3/TRBV12-4 NA
CSVTGTTKNIQYF TGCAGCGTGACCGGGACGACCAAAAACATTCAGTACTTC many TRBJ2-4 TRBV29-1 NA
CASSPDPNTEAFF TGCGCCAGCAGCCCGGACCCGAACACTGAAGCTTTCTTT many TRBJ1-1 TRBV5-1 NA